A selection of T cell receptor beta chains follows, all from one sample in a study of CD8+ T cells in alopecia areata. Using immunoSEQ multiplex PCR, the repertoire was profiled, and TCRdb retains in-frame clones only, with some absent. The table has about 110,000 clones, over 55% seen once. Sequences were obtained from NKG2D-low CD8+ T cells sorted from blood. The receptors were gathered from a human donor with alopecia areata. Both conserved end residues are part of each CDR3. A D gene is named only where the DNA matches it firmly. The listing skips clone size in some rows; elsewhere it reads once, few, many or a size class.

>once|TRBJ2-7|TRBD2|TRBV5-6
TGTGCCAGCAGACTCCTGACTAGCAGAAACTACGAGCAGTACTTC
CASRLLTSRNYEQYF
>NA|TRBJ2-7|TRBD1|TRBV7-2
TGTGCCAGCAGCTTAGCGGGACAGGAGATCCCCTACGAGCAGTACTTC
CASSLAGQEIPYEQYF
>few|TRBJ2-7|NA|TRBV4-2
TGTGCCAGCAGCCAAGATCCCGGGACTCCCTCCTACGAGCAGTACTTC
CASSQDPGTPSYEQYF
>NA|TRBJ2-3|NA|TRBV28
TGTGCCAGCAGTCTAGTGAGTGGAGGGAGCACAGATACGCAGTATTTT
CASSLVSGGSTDTQYF
>NA|TRBJ2-1|NA|TRBV10-3
TGTGCCATCGCAGCCCCTAGAGGCTCCTACAATGAGCAGTTCTTC
CAIAAPRGSYNEQFF
>NA|TRBJ2-1|NA|TRBV6-1
TGTGCCAGCAGTGAATCCCCGGGCCGGTTCTTC
CASSESPGRFF
>NA|TRBJ2-1|TRBD2|TRBV7-9
TGTGCCAGCAGTTCATCCCTAGCGGGGGCCTACAATGAGCAGTTCTTC
CASSSSLAGAYNEQFF
>NA|TRBJ1-1|NA|TRBV27
TGTGCCAGCAGCCCAACAAAGACAGTCAACACTGAAGCTTTCTTT
CASSPTKTVNTEAFF
>NA|TRBJ2-7|NA|TRBV11-2
TGTGCCAGCAGCTTAGTTATTGGGGACACGGAGGAGCAGTACTTC
CASSLVIGDTEEQYF
>few|TRBJ2-7|NA|TRBV4-2
TGTGCCAGCAGCCAAGTTCGGAGCTCCTACGAGCAGTACTTC
CASSQVRSSYEQYF
>once|TRBJ2-3|TRBD2|TRBV7-8
TGTGCCAGCAGCTTAGTGGTTGGCGGGAGTGCGGCAGATACGCAGTATTTT
CASSLVVGGSAADTQYF
>few|TRBJ2-7|NA|TRBV7-9
TGTGCCAGCAGCCCAAAATATTCTAGCTACGAGCAGTACTTC
CASSPKYSSYEQYF
>few|TRBJ2-2|NA|TRBV7-9
TGTGCCAGCAGCTTAGCCTCAGTCCAAACCGGGGAGCTGTTTTTT
CASSLASVQTGELFF
>NA|TRBJ2-6|TRBD1|TRBV13
TGTGCCAGCAGCTCAACAGGGGTTGGGGCCAACGTCCTGACTTTC
CASSSTGVGANVLTF
>NA|TRBJ1-1|NA|TRBV5-6
TGTGCCAGCAGCTTTGGGTCGTCCAGGGGCTCCAACACTGAAGCTTTCTTT
CASSFGSSRGSNTEAFF
>NA|TRBJ2-3|TRBD1|TRBV9
TGTGCCAGCAGCCCCGGGACAGGGGGCGTGGATACGCAGTATTTT
CASSPGTGGVDTQYF
>NA|TRBJ1-2|TRBD1|TRBV13
TGTGCCAGCAGCTCCCGGACAGGGGTTAACCTTAGAGGCTACACCTTC
CASSSRTGVNLRGYTF
>NA|TRBJ2-6|TRBD2|TRBV13
TGTGCCAGCAGCGTCATAACTCAGGCGGACCTAGCGGCTGGGGCCAACGTCCTGACTTTC
CASSVITQADLAAGANVLTF
>few|TRBJ2-1|NA|TRBV9
TGTGCCAGCAGCTCAACCAATGAGCAGTTCTTC
CASSSTNEQFF
>NA|TRBJ1-1|TRBD1|TRBV27
TGTGCCAGCAGATCCTCGACAGGGTCGTTGGGCACTGAAGCTTTCTTT
CASRSSTGSLGTEAFF
>NA|TRBJ2-7|TRBD1|TRBV7-9
TGTGCCAGCAGTCCACAGGGGGCGGCCTCCTACGAGCAGTACTTC
CASSPQGAASYEQYF
>NA|TRBJ2-1|TRBD2|TRBV13
TGTGCCAGTAGCGGGAGTGGGGCCAATGAGCAGTTCTTC
CASSGSGANEQFF
>once|TRBJ2-1|TRBD2|TRBV13
TGTGCCAGCAGAAGCTATAGCGGGAGTTGGTCCAATGAGCAGTTCTTC
CASRSYSGSWSNEQFF
>NA|TRBJ2-1|NA|TRBV30
TGTGCCTCTACATTTAGTGGTGAGCAGTTCTTC
CASTFSGEQFF
>NA|TRBJ2-7|NA|TRBV7-3
TGTGCCAGCAGCTTAGGGGCTAGCAGCGAGCAGTACTTC
CASSLGASSEQYF
>NA|TRBJ1-2|NA|TRBV27
TGTGCCAGCGGGTCCAGCGCTTACACCTTC
CASGSSAYTF
>NA|TRBJ2-3|NA|TRBV5-6
TGTGCCAGCAGCTTGGGGGCTAGCACAGATACGCAGTATTTT
CASSLGASTDTQYF
>once|TRBJ2-3|NA|TRBV7-3
TGTGCCAGCAGCCCAATTGGCGGCACAGATACGCAGTATTTT
CASSPIGGTDTQYF
>NA|TRBJ2-1|NA|TRBV28
TGTGCCAGCAGTTTAATAAGCTCCTACAATGAGCAGTTCTTC
CASSLISSYNEQFF
>NA|TRBJ2-7|TRBD2|TRBV6-5
TGTGCCAGCAGTTACTCGGCGGGAGCCTACGAGCAGTACTTC
CASSYSAGAYEQYF
>NA|TRBJ2-7|NA|TRBV7-9
TGTGCCAGCAGCCCGACGGGGGTTTTGGAGGGGCCTTACGTGGAGCAGTACTTC
CASSPTGVLEGPYVEQYF
>NA|TRBJ2-7|NA|TRBV27
TGTGCCAGCAGTCAGGGGAGGGTCTACGAGCAGTACTTC
CASSQGRVYEQYF
>few|TRBJ2-3|NA|TRBV19
TGTGCCAGTAGTAAACCAACTAGCACAGATACGCAGTATTTT
CASSKPTSTDTQYF
>once|TRBJ2-3|NA|TRBV7-9
TGTGCCAGCAGCCCTGCAGGGGGCACAGATACGCAGTATTTT
CASSPAGGTDTQYF
>NA|TRBJ1-1|NA|TRBV27
TGTGCCAGCAGTCTCCCCGGGGGGAGGGGGAGGAACACTGAAGCTTTCTTT
CASSLPGGRGRNTEAFF
>NA|TRBJ1-5|NA|TRBV27
TGTGCCAGCAGCTCGTCTGGAGGGATAAGCAATCAGCCCCAGCATTTT
CASSSSGGISNQPQHF
>NA|TRBJ1-5|NA|TRBV7-8
TGTGCCAGCAGCTTAAGTGTTTCGCCGGATCAGCCCCAGCATTTT
CASSLSVSPDQPQHF
>NA|TRBJ1-3|NA|TRBV5-1
TGCGCCAGCAAGCCCGACCCAGGGCCTGGAAACACCATATATTTT
CASKPDPGPGNTIYF
>NA|TRBJ2-5|TRBD2|TRBV15
TGTGCCACCAGCAGTAGCCGACTAGCGGAAGAGACCCAGTACTTC
CATSSSRLAEETQYF
>NA|TRBJ1-2|TRBD1|TRBV13
TGTGCCAGCAGCTTAGGTGGGACAGGGGGCGGCGTGGATGGCTACACCTTC
CASSLGGTGGGVDGYTF
>NA|TRBJ2-7|NA|TRBV11-2
TGTGCCAGCAGCTCCACAGTGCGCTACGAGCAGTACTTC
CASSSTVRYEQYF
>NA|TRBJ1-4|TRBD1|TRBV7-2
TGTGCCAGCAGCTCCAGGGGGGCAAAACTGTTTTTT
CASSSRGAKLFF
>NA|TRBJ2-5|NA|TRBV4-1
TGCGCCAGCAGCCAAGACAACTTCCAAGAGACCCAGTACTTC
CASSQDNFQETQYF
>few|TRBJ2-1|TRBD1|TRBV13
TGTGCCAGCAGCACGGGACAGGGGAAGTTCTTC
CASSTGQGKFF
>NA|TRBJ2-7|NA|TRBV29-1
TGCAGCGGAATCGGGCGGGCTACCTACGAGCAGTACTTC
CSGIGRATYEQYF
>once|TRBJ2-3|NA|TRBV9
TGTGCCAGCGGGGAGGCAGATACGCAGTATTTT
CASGEADTQYF
>once|TRBJ1-1|NA|TRBV5-1
TGCGCCAGCAGCTTGCGCGGGACACCCAACACTGAAGCTTTCTTT
CASSLRGTPNTEAFF
>NA|TRBJ1-1|NA|TRBV2
TGTGCCACCGGAGGGGGCACTGAAGCTTTCTTT
CATGGGTEAFF
>NA|TRBJ2-1|NA|TRBV9
TGTGCCAGCAGCGTAATTGATGAGCAGTTCTTC
CASSVIDEQFF
>NA|TRBJ2-1|TRBD2|TRBV9
TGTGCCAGCAGCGACGGGACTAGCGGGAGTGAGGTGCAGTTCTTC
CASSDGTSGSEVQFF
>NA|TRBJ1-2|TRBD1|TRBV30
TGTGCCTGGATCGAGGGGGCCGACGGCTACACCTTC
CAWIEGADGYTF
>NA|TRBJ2-7|NA|TRBV29-1
TGCAGCGTCACGAAACCAGGGGTTAAGCTCTACGAGCAGTACTTC
CSVTKPGVKLYEQYF
>NA|TRBJ1-3|TRBD1|TRBV5-1
TGCGCCAGCAGTGAGGGGGCGACGGGAAACACCATATATTTT
CASSEGATGNTIYF
>NA|TRBJ2-3|NA|TRBV6-1
TGTGCCAGCAGTGACCCCCCGCGGGATGTAACAGATACGCAGTATTTT
CASSDPPRDVTDTQYF
>few|TRBJ2-5|NA|TRBV4-2
TGTGCCAGCGCCGGGGAGACCCAGTACTTC
CASAGETQYF
>NA|TRBJ1-2|TRBD1|TRBV15
TGTGCCACCAGCGCCAGACAGGGGGCCAACTATGGCTACACCTTC
CATSARQGANYGYTF
>few|TRBJ2-2|TRBD1|TRBV9
TGTGCCAGCAGCGTAGAGGGACAGGGACGTCTCACCGGGGAGCTGTTTTTT
CASSVEGQGRLTGELFF
>NA|TRBJ2-1|TRBD2|TRBV6-5
TGTGCCAGCAGCCAACTAGCGGGAGGATACAATGAGCAGTTCTTC
CASSQLAGGYNEQFF